The 32 T cell receptor beta chains below all came from one sample that was sequenced in a study of CD8+ T cells in alopecia areata. The treatment denotes: oral pan-JAK inhibitor, 5-10 mg twice daily. Sequencing templates came from extracted RNA that was reverse transcribed into cDNA. Using immunoSEQ multiplex PCR, the repertoire was profiled, and TCRdb retains in-frame clones only, with some absent. Among fewer than 350,000 clones listed, 58% were seen once. Specimen: CD4+ T cells sorted from blood, collected at week 24, from a patient treated with tofacitinib. The source of these receptors is a human donor with alopecia areata.

This clone was found a few times. J is TRBJ2-7 and V is TRBV23-1; unclear D gene. TRBV23-1 is flagged as an ORF with uncertain function. Trimming stripped 2 bases from V and 5 bases from J, with 22 bases between. This CDR3 has 17 residues. The chain's CDR3 is CASSQPFLGIGFNEQYF. CDR3 nucleotide sequence: TGCGCCAGCAGTCAACCGTTTTTGGGCATAGGCTTTAACGAGCAGTACTTC.

The J gene is TRBJ2-7, the V gene TRBV2; 7 positions agree with TRBD2. The germline V gene encodes CDR1 SNHLY and CDR2 FYNNEI. This CDR3 is 12 amino acids long. V gave up 6 bases and J gave up 3 bases; unmatched junction bases: 2. The chain's CDR3 is CASSGGNYEQYF. CDR3 sequence (DNA): TGTGCCAGCAGCGGGGGGAACTACGAGCAGTACTTC.

V is TRBV18 and J is TRBJ2-5; D is perhaps TRBD1 (6 bases). V was pared by 2 bases and J by 5 bases, with 15 bases between. The CDR3 contains 15 residues. The germline V gene encodes CDR1 KGHSH and CDR2 LQKENI. The CDR3: CASSPLPGQMETQYF. CDR3 sequence (DNA): TGTGCCAGCTCACCATTACCGGGACAAATGGAGACCCAGTACTTC.

The chain carries TRBV19 and TRBJ1-6; weak D call: TRBD1 (5 bases). Looked up from germline, CDR1 is LNHDA and CDR2 is SQIVND (reference sequence). Trimming took off 5 bases at V and 10 bases at J, with 12 bases between the two ends. The length of the CDR3 is 13 residues. CDR3 protein: CASSDYRTSPLHF. In DNA, the CDR3 is TGTGCCAGTAGTGACTACAGGACCTCACCCCTCCACTTT.

This chain connects TRBV30 to TRBJ1-2; D is unresolved. V lost 4 bases and J lost 4, with 13 bases in between. Per germline, CDR1 GTSNPN and CDR2 SVGIG (reference sequence). This CDR3 region has 13 residues. The CDR3 is CAWNSPPIYGYTF. CDR3 bases: TGTGCCTGGAATTCGCCCCCTATCTATGGCTACACCTTC.

This sequence joins TRBV28 and TRBJ1-5; 7 positions agree with TRBD1. The trim removed 6 bases at V and 3 bases at J, leaving 5 bases unmatched. The CDR3 covers 14 residues. In germline, CDR1 is MDHEN, CDR2 SYDVKM. Here the CDR3 reads CASRGGTVNQPQHF. CDR3 coding DNA: TGTGCCAGCAGAGGTGGGACAGTCAATCAGCCCCAGCATTTT.

CDR3 region: CASSKKGGTEAFF. CDR3 DNA sequence: TGTGCCAGCAGTAAGAAAGGGGGCACTGAAGCTTTCTTT. The chain couples TRBV6-5 to TRBJ1-1; tentatively, D is TRBD1 (6 bases). Germline V CDR1 and CDR2: MNHEY, SVGAGI. CDR3 length: 13 amino acids. The V end was cut by 5 bases, the J end by 4 bases, with 11 bases between.

V usage is TRBV27 and J usage is TRBJ1-6; a weak D match, TRBD1 (6 bases). Germline CDR1 and CDR2: MNHEY and SMNVEV (reference sequence). Trimming removed 0 bases from V and 6 bases from J, with 9 bases in between. CDR3 length: 15 residues. CDR3 in amino acids: CASSLSGTSNSPLHF. Written as DNA, the CDR3 is TGTGCCAGCAGTTTATCCGGGACAAGTAATTCACCCCTCCACTTT.

This clone was found a few times. The rearrangement joins TRBV7-9 to TRBJ2-3; 7 nucleotides line up with TRBD1. Germline CDR1 reads SEHNR; CDR2 reads FQNEAQ (reference sequence). The CDR3 runs to 14 residues. Trimming took 4 bases from V and 2 from J; bases not matched to a gene: 3. CDR3 sequence: CASSWGQITDTQYF. In DNA form, the CDR3 reads TGTGCCAGCAGCTGGGGACAGATCACAGATACGCAGTATTTT.

The chain carries TRBV18 and TRBJ2-1, with a possible D match to TRBD1 (5 bases). Germline lookup yields CDR1 KGHSH and CDR2 LQKENI. CDR3 length equals 13 residues. The V gene lost 1 base and the J gene lost 9 bases, with 10 bases spanning the gap. The CDR3 DNA reads TGTGCCAGCTCACCACTGGGGCGGAGTGAGCAGTTCTTC. It is translated as CASSPLGRSEQFF.

The V and J genes are TRBV4-1 and TRBJ2-6; unclear D gene. Germline lookup yields CDR1 MGHRA and CDR2 YSYEKL. The V and J ends lost 0 bases and 9 bases respectively, with 6 bases between them. The CDR3 contains 13 residues. CDR3: CASSQDMYNVLTF. CDR3 sequence (DNA): TGCGCCAGCAGCCAAGATATGTACAACGTCCTGACTTTC.

Only a few counts were recorded for this clone. The genes are TRBV7-2 and TRBJ2-7; 9 bases are shared with TRBD1. Germline values: CDR1 SGHTA, CDR2 FQGNSA. V lost 5 bases to trimming and J lost 3 bases; unmatched junction nucleotides: 8. The CDR3 totals 15 residues. The CDR3 is CASSQTGQGGYEQYF. Written as DNA, the CDR3 is TGTGCCAGCAGCCAAACGGGACAGGGAGGCTACGAGCAGTACTTC.

The chain couples TRBV30 to TRBJ2-3; D not certain. Per the germline V gene, CDR1 is GTSNPN and CDR2 is SVGIG (reference sequence). Trimming stripped 2 bases from V and 2 bases from J, with 11 bases between. CDR3 size: 14 residues. The CDR3 protein is CAWSKAESTDTQYF. The CDR3 coding sequence is TGTGCCTGGAGTAAGGCTGAATCCACAGATACGCAGTATTTT.

The chain links TRBV14 to TRBJ2-7; 9 bases map to TRBD1. The CDR3 is 16 amino acids. V dropped 0 bases and J dropped 2; count of bases not matched to a gene: 5. Germline V gives CDR1 SGHDN, CDR2 FVKESK. CDR3 sequence reads: CASSQDRGTGPYEQYF. CDR3 coding DNA: TGTGCCAGCAGCCAAGATCGGGGGACAGGGCCCTACGAGCAGTACTTC.

This clone was counted between two and nine times. The chain combines TRBV5-1 with TRBJ2-1; perhaps TRBD1 as D (6 bases). With 4 bases removed from V and 8 bases from J, the gap between germline ends came to 13 bases. The CDR3 length is 13 residues. Germline CDR1 and CDR2: SGHRS and YFSETQ. Here the CDR3 DNA reads TGCGCCAGCAGCCTAATACAGGGACATGAGCAGTTCTTC. Amino acids: CASSLIQGHEQFF.

This clone has only a few counts. The genes are TRBV27 and TRBJ1-6; possible D gene TRBD1, 5 bases. Germline V lookup: CDR1 MNHEY, CDR2 SMNVEV (reference sequence). CDR3 length: 13 residues. The V and J ends lost 4 bases and 5 bases respectively, with 6 bases between them. The CDR3 is CASSWGHNSPLHF. CDR3 in DNA: TGTGCCAGCAGTTGGGGCCATAATTCACCCCTCCACTTT.

This clone was seen just once. The V call is TRBV5-1, the J call TRBJ2-5; 8 nucleotides align to TRBD1. The germline V gene has CDR1 SGHRS and CDR2 YFSETQ. The CDR3 has 15 amino acids. Germline trimming cut 3 bases from V and 5 bases from J; bases unmatched to any gene: 9. The CDR3, as DNA: TGCGCCAGCAGCTATGCAGGGGGCGCATATGAGACCCAGTACTTC. Amino acids: CASSYAGGAYETQYF.

This clone came up a few times. The genes are TRBV30 and TRBJ2-3; 9 bases are a match to TRBD2. The CDR3 contains 14 residues. V was clipped by 7 bases and J by 11 bases; unmatched bases: 16. Germline assignment: CDR1 GTSNPN and CDR2 SVGIG (reference sequence). Here the CDR3 DNA reads TGTGCCTCCACTGGCGGGGGGGACTACAGCGAGCAGTATTTT. Its protein is CASTGGGDYSEQYF.

V and J are TRBV11-2 and TRBJ2-3, with 8 nucleotides matching TRBD1. J was trimmed by 3 bases and V by 4 bases; bases with no gene match: 6. The CDR3 spans 15 residues. The V gene's germline CDR1 is SGHAT and CDR2 FQNNGV. This CDR3 reads CASSSRTGRTDTQYF. In DNA, the CDR3 is TGTGCCAGCAGCTCTAGGACAGGGAGGACAGATACGCAGTATTTT.

The gene calls are TRBV28 and TRBJ1-6; D may be TRBD1 (6 bases). The CDR3 spans 16 residues. Between the trimmed V and J ends, which lost 2 bases and 7 bases, there was a span of 15 bases. Germline CDR1 MDHEN, CDR2 SYDVKM. CDR3 DNA sequence: TGTGCCAGCAGTTTAGGAGGGACAATCGGAAATTCACCCCTCCACTTT. Its translation: CASSLGGTIGNSPLHF.

A few counts support this clone. The chain employs TRBV5-1 and TRBJ2-1; D not certain. CDR3 length equals 13 residues. V dropped 0 bases and J dropped 5 bases, with 6 bases sitting between them. Germline loops: CDR1 SGHRS, CDR2 YFSETQ. CDR3 in amino acids: CASSLAADNEQFF. The CDR3 nucleotides are TGCGCCAGCAGCTTGGCAGCAGACAATGAGCAGTTCTTC.

V gene TRBV6-5 combines with J gene TRBJ2-5; TRBD2 is a possible D gene (5 bases). The CDR3 is 14 residues long. The V end lost 2 bases, the J end lost 1 base, and 8 bases lay between the germline ends. The germline CDR1 and CDR2 sequences are MNHEY and SVGAGI. CDR3 DNA sequence: TGTGCCAGCAGTTACGCAACTAGCCAAGAGACCCAGTACTTC. It encodes CASSYATSQETQYF.

The rearrangement joins TRBV4-1 to TRBJ2-1, with D perhaps TRBD2 (7 bases). Germline CDR1 is MGHRA and CDR2 is YSYEKL. CDR3 length: 15 amino acids. V was pared by 0 bases and J by 2 bases, with 8 bases between. The DNA of the CDR3 is TGCGCCAGCAGCCAAGAGCGGGGGCCCTACAATGAGCAGTTCTTC. This gives the protein CASSQERGPYNEQFF.

The chain uses TRBV6-1 and TRBJ2-6; no clear D. This CDR3 has 16 amino acids. Trimming removed 4 bases at V and 0 bases at J, with 10 bases between. Germline-derived CDR1 and CDR2 are MNHNS and SASEGT. Here the CDR3 reads CASSGGGFSGANVLTF. CDR3 coding DNA: TGTGCCAGCAGTGGGGGTGGGTTCTCTGGGGCCAACGTCCTGACTTTC.

The chain links TRBV6-6 to TRBJ1-2; weak D call: TRBD1 (6 bases). CDR3 length equals 14 residues. Trimming removed 4 bases at V and 7 bases at J, with 16 bases between. Germline V gene sequence: CDR1 MNHNY, CDR2 SVGAGI (reference sequence). CDR3 in amino acids: CASSLWGAGTGYTF. The CDR3 DNA reads as TGTGCCAGCAGTTTATGGGGGGCCGGAACTGGCTACACCTTC.

This clone has just a few counts. The J gene is TRBJ1-2, the V gene TRBV15, with a tentative D call TRBD1 (5 bases). Trimming cost V 6 bases and J 7 bases, with 21 bases left between them. Germline V gene lookup returns CDR1 LNHNV and CDR2 YYDKDF (reference sequence). The CDR3 totals 15 residues. CDR3 in DNA: TGTGCCACCAGAAAGAGCGCGGGGCAGGGTGCTGGCTACACCTTC. It codes for CATRKSAGQGAGYTF.

This chain connects TRBV9 to TRBJ1-2; TRBD1 matches 9 bases. V shed 2 bases, J shed 2 bases, and the junction held 4 bases outside the gene matches. The CDR3 totals 15 residues. Germline V gives CDR1 SGDLS, CDR2 YYNGEE. The CDR3 bases are TGTGCCAGCAGCGTTGGGGGACAGGGAAACTATGGCTACACCTTC. This gives the protein CASSVGGQGNYGYTF.

The CDR3 DNA reads as TGTGCCAGCATTTTCCTTCATTGGGCTTTCTTT. Amino acid sequence: CASIFLHWAFF. The rearrangement links TRBV6-5 to TRBJ1-1; D remains unclear. V lost 7 bases and J lost 11, with 14 bases in between. Germline CDR1 reads MNHEY; CDR2 reads SVGAGI. The CDR3 contains 11 residues.

The V and J genes are TRBV5-6 and TRBJ2-1; TRBD2 is a possible D gene (5 bases). The germline CDR1 and CDR2 sequences are SGHDT and YYEEEE. There are 15 residues in the CDR3. The V end was cut by 4 bases, the J end by 0 bases, with 11 bases between. The CDR3 DNA reads as TGTGCCAGCAGCAGCGGTCCCCTCTCCTACAATGAGCAGTTCTTC. It translates to CASSSGPLSYNEQFF. Full variable domain (remainder filled in from reference TRBV5-6 and TRBJ2-1): DAGVTQSPTHLIKTRGQQVTLRCSPKSGHDTVSWYQQALGQGPQFIFQYYEEEERQRGNFPDRFSGHQFPNYSSELNVNALLLGDSALYLCASSSGPLSYNEQFFGPGTRLTVL.

The chain joins TRBV30 to TRBJ1-6; D call uncertain. V was pared by 4 bases and J by 8 bases, with 12 bases between. CDR3 length: 13 amino acids. Germline V gives CDR1 GTSNPN, CDR2 SVGIG (reference sequence). CDR3 protein: CAWKPGRYSPLHF. The CDR3 region has the DNA TGTGCCTGGAAGCCGGGCCGCTATTCACCCCTCCACTTT.

This chain links TRBV5-4 with TRBJ2-1, with TRBD1 matching 7 bases. The germline gives CDR1 SGHNT, CDR2 YYREEE (reference sequence). The CDR3 is 13 amino acids. V shed 0 bases, J shed 8 bases, and the junction held 2 bases outside the gene matches. The CDR3 loop reads CASSLDRGHEQFF. Here the CDR3 DNA reads TGTGCCAGCAGCTTGGACAGGGGTCATGAGCAGTTCTTC.

V gene TRBV5-1 combines with J gene TRBJ2-7, with D perhaps matching TRBD1 or TRBD2 (5 bases each). The CDR3 length is 13 residues. The V gene lost 4 bases and the J gene lost 5 bases, with 13 bases spanning the gap. Germline assignment: CDR1 SGHRS and CDR2 YFSETQ. The CDR3 protein is CASSLTGPHEQYF. For the CDR3, the DNA is TGCGCCAGCAGCCTCACGGGGCCCCACGAGCAGTACTTC.